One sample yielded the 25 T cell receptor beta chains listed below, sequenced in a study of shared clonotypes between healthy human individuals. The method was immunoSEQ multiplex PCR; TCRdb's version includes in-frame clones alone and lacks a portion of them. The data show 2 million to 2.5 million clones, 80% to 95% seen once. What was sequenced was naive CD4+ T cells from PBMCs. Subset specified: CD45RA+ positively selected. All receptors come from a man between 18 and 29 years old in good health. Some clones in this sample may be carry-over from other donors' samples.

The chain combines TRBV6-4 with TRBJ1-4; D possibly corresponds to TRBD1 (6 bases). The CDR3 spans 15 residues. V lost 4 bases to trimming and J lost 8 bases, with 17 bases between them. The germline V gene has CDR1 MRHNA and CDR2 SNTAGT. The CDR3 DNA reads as TGTGCCAGCAGTGTCACTCCGGGGGCTGGGGAAAAACTGTTTTTT. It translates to CASSVTPGAGEKLFF.

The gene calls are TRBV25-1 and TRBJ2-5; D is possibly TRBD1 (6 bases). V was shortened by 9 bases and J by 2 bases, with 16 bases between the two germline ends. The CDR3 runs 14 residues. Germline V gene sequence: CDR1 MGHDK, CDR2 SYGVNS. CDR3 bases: TGTGCCAGTCCTACAGGGTCGGGGCAAGAGACCCAGTACTTC. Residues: CASPTGSGQETQYF.

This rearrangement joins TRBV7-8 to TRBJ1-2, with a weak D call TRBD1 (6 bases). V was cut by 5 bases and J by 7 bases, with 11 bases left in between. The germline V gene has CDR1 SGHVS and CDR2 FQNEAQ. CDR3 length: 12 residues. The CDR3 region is CASSPNRAGYTF. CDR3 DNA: TGTGCCAGCAGCCCGAACAGGGCTGGCTACACCTTC. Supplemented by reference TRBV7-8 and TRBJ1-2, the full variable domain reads GAGVSQSPRYKVAKRGQDVALRCDPISGHVSLFWYQQALGQGPEFLTYFQNEAQLDKSGLPSDRFFAERPEGSVSTLKIQRTQQEDSAVYLCASSPNRAGYTFGSGTRLTVV.

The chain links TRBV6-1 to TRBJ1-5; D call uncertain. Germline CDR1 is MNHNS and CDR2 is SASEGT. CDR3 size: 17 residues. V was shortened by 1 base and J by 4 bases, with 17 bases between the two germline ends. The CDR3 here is CASSEEGPYWGNQPQHF. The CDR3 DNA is TGTGCCAGCAGTGAAGAGGGCCCTTACTGGGGAAATCAGCCCCAGCATTTT.

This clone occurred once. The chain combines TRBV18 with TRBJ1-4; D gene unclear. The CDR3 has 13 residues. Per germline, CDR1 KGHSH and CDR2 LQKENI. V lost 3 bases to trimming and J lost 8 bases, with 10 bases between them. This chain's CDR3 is CASSPTDYEKLFF. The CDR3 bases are TGTGCCAGCTCACCCACAGATTACGAAAAACTGTTTTTT.

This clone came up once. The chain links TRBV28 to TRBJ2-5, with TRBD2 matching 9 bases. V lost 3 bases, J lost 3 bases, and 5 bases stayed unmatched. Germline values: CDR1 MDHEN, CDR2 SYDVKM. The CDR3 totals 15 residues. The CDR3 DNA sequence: TGTGCCAGCAGTTTCGGGACTAGCTATAAAGAGACCCAGTACTTC. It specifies CASSFGTSYKETQYF.

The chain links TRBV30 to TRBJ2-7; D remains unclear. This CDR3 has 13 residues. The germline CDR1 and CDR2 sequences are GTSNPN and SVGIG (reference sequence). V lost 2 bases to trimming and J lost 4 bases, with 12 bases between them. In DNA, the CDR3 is TGTGCCTGGAGTAATGGGGTTTTATACGAGCAGTACTTC. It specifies CAWSNGVLYEQYF. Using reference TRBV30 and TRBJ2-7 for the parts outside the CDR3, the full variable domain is SQTIHQWPATLVQPVGSPLSLECTVEGTSNPNLYWYRQAAGRGLQLLFYSVGIGQISSEVPQNLSASRPQDRQFILSSKKLLLSDSGFYLCAWSNGVLYEQYFGPGTRLTVT.

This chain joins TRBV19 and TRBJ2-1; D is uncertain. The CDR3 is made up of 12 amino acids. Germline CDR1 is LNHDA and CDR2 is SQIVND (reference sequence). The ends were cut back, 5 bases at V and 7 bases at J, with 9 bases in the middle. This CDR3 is CASSGTPNEQFF. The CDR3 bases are TGTGCCAGTAGTGGAACCCCAAATGAGCAGTTCTTC.

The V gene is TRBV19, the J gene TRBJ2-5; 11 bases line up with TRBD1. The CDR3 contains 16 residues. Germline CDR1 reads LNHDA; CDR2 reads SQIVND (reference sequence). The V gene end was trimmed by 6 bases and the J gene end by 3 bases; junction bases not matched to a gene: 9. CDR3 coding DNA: TGTGCCAGTAGCCTTCCCGGACAGGGGGCAAAAGAGACCCAGTACTTC. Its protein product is CASSLPGQGAKETQYF.

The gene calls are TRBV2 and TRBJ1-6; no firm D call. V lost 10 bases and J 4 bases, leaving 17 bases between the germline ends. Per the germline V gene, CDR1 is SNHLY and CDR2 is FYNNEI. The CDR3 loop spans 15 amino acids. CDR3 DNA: TGTGCCACAACCTTTGAGCGGGGATATAATTCACCCCTCCACTTT. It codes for CATTFERGYNSPLHF.

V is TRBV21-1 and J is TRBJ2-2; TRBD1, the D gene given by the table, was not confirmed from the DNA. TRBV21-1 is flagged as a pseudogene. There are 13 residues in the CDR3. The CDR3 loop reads CASSGRTPGELFF. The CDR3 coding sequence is TGTGCCAGCAGCGGAAGGACACCCGGGGAGCTGTTTTTT.

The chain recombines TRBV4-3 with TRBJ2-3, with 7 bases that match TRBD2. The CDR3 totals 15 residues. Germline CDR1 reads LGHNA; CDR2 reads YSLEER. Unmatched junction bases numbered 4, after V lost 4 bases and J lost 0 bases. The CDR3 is CASSPSGLSTDTQYF. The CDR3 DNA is TGCGCCAGCAGCCCTAGCGGACTGAGCACAGATACGCAGTATTTT.

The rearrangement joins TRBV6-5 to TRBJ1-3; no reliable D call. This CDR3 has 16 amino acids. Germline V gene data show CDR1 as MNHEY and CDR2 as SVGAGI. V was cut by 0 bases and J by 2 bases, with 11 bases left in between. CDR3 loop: CASSYSRQSTGNTIYF. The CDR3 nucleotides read TGTGCCAGCAGTTACTCGCGCCAGTCGACTGGAAACACCATATATTTT.

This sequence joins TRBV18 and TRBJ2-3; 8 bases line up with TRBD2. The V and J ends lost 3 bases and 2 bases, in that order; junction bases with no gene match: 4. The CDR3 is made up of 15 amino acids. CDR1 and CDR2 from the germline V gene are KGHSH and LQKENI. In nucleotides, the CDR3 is TGTGCCAGCTCACCTCTTAGCGGGATCACAGATACGCAGTATTTT. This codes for CASSPLSGITDTQYF.

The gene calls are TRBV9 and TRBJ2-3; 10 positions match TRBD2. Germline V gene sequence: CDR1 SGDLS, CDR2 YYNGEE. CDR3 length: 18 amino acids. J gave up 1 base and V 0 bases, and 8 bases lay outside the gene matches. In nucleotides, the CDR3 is TGTGCCAGCAGCGTAGCTATAACAAGCGGGGGGGGCACAGATACGCAGTATTTT. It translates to CASSVAITSGGGTDTQYF.

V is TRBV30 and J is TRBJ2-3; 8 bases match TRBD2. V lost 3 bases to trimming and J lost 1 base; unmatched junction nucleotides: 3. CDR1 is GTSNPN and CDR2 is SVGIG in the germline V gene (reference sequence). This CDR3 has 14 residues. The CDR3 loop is CAWSRREGTDTQYF. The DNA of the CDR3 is TGTGCCTGGAGCAGGCGGGAGGGCACAGATACGCAGTATTTT. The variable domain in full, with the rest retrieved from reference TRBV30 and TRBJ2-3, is SQTIHQWPATLVQPVGSPLSLECTVEGTSNPNLYWYRQAAGRGLQLLFYSVGIGQISSEVPQNLSASRPQDRQFILSSKKLLLSDSGFYLCAWSRREGTDTQYFGPGTRLTVL.

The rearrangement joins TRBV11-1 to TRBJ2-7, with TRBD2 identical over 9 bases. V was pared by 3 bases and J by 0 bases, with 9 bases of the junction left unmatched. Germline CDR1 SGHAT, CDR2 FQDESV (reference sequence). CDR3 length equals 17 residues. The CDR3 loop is CASSFYPSGKSSYEQYF. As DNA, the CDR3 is TGTGCCAGCAGCTTTTACCCTAGCGGGAAGAGCTCCTACGAGCAGTACTTC.

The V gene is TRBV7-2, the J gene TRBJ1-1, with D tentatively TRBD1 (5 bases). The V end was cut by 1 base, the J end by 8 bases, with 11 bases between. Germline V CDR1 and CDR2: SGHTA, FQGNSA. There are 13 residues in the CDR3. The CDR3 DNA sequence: TGTGCCAGCAGCTTAGGGGGCCAGCGAGAAGCTTTCTTT. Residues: CASSLGGQREAFF.

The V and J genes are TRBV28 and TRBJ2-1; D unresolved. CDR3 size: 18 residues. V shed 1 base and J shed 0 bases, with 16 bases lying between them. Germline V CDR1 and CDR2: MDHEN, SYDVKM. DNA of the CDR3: TGTGCCAGCAGTTTATACGGAGTTGGGGTGAGCTCCTACAATGAGCAGTTCTTC. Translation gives CASSLYGVGVSSYNEQFF.

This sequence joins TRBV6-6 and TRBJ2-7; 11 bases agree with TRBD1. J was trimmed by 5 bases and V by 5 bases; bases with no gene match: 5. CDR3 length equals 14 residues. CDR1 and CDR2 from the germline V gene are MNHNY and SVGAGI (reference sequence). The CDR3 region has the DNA TGTGCCAGCAGTAGTGGACAGGGGGCCCACGAGCAGTACTTC. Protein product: CASSSGQGAHEQYF.

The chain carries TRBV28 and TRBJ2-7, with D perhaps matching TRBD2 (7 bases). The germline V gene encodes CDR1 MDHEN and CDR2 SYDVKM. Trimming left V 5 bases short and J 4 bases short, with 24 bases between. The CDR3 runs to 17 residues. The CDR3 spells CASSPSGGGRGTYEQYF. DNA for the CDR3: TGTGCCAGCAGTCCCTCAGGCGGGGGCAGGGGCACTTACGAGCAGTACTTC.

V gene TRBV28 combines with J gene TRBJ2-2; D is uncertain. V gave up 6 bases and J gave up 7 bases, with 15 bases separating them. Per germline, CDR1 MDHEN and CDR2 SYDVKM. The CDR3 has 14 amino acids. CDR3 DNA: TGTGCCAGCAGCGGTGGGGTTCGAGTCGGGGAGCTGTTTTTT. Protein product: CASSGGVRVGELFF. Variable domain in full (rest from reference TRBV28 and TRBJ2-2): DVKVTQSSRYLVKRTGEKVFLECVQDMDHENMFWYRQDPGLGLRLIYFSYDVKMKEKGDIPEGYSVSREKKERFSLILESASTNQTSMYLCASSGGVRVGELFFGEGSRLTVL.

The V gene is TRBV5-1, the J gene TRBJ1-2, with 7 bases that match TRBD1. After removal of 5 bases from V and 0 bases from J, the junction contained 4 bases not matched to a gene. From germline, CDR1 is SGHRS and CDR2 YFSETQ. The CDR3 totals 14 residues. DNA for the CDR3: TGCGCCAGCAGGCCCGGGACAGCTAACTATGGCTACACCTTC. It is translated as CASRPGTANYGYTF. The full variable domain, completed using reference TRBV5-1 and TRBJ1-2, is KAGVTQTPRYLIKTRGQQVTLSCSPISGHRSVSWYQQTPGQGLQFLFEYFSETQRNKGNFPGRFSGRQFSNSRSEMNVSTLELGDSALYLCASRPGTANYGYTFGSGTRLTVV.

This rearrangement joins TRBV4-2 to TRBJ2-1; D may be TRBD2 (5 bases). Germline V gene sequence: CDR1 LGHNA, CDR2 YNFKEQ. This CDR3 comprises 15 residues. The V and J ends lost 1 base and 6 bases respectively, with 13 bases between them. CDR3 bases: TGTGCCAGCAGCCAAGTAGGAAGGCTAGCCAATGAGCAGTTCTTC. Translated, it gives CASSQVGRLANEQFF.

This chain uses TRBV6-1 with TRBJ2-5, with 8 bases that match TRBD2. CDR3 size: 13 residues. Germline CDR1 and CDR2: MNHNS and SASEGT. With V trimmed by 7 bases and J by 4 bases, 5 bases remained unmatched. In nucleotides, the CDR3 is TGTGCCAGCAACCCTCGGGGGGGAGAGACCCAGTACTTC. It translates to CASNPRGGETQYF.